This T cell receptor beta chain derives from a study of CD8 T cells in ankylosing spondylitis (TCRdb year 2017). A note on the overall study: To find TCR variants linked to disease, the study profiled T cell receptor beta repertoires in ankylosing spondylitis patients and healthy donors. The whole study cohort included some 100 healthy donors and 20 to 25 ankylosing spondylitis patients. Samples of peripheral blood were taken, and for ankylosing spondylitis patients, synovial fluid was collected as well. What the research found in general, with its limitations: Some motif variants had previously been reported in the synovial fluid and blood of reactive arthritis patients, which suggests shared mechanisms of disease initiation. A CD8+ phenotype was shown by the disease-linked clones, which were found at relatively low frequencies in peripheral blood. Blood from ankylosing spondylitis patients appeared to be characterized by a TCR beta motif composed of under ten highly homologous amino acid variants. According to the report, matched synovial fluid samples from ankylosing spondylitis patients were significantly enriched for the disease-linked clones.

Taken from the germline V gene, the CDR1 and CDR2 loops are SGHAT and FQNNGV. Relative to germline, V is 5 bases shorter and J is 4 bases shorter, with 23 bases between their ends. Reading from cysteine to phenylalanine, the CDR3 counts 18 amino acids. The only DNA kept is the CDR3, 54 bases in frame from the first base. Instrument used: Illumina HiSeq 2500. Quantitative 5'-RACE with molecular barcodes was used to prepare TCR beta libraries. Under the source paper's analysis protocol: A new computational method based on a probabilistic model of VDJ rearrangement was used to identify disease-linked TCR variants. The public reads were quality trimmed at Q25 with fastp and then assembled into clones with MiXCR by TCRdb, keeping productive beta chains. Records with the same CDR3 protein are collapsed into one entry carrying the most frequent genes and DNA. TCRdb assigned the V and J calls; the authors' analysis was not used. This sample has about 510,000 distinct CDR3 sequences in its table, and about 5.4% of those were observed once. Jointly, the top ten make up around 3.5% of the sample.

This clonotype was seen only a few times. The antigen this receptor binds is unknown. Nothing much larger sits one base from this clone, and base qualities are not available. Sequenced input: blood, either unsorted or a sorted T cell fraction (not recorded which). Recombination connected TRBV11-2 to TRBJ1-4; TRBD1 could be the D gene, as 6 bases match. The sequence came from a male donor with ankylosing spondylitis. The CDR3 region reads CASSPPGQGPRINEKLFF. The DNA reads TGTGCCAGCAGCCCACCAGGGCAGGGGCCTCGAATTAATGAAAAACTGTTTTTT.